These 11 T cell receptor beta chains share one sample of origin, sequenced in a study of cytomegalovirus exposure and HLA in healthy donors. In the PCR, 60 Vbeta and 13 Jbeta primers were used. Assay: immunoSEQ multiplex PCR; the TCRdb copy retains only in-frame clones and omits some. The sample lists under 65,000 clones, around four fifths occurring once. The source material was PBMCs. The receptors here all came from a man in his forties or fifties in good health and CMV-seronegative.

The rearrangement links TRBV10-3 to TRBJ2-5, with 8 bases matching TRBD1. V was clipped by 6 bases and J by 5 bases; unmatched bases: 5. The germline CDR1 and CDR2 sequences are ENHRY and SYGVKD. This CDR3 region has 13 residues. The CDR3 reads CAISGQGQETQYF. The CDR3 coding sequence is TGTGCCATCAGCGGACAGGGTCAGGAGACCCAGTACTTC.

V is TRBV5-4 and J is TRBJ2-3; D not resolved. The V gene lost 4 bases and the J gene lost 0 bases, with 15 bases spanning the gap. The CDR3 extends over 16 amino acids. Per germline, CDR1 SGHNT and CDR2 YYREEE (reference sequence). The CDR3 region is CASSPARHRSTDTQYF. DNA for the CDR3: TGTGCCAGCAGCCCTGCGCGACACAGAAGCACAGATACGCAGTATTTT.

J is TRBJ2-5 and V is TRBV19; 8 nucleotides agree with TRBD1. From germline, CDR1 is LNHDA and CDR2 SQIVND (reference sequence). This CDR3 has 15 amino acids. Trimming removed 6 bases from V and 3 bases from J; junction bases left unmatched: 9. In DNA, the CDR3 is TGTGCCAGTAGCCAGGGGGCCAGGACCAAAGAGACCCAGTACTTC. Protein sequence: CASSQGARTKETQYF. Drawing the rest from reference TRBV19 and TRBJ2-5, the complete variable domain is DGGITQSPKYLFRKEGQNVTLSCEQNLNHDAMYWYRQDPGQGLRLIYYSQIVNDFQKGDIAEGYSVSREKKESFPLTVTSAQKNPTAFYLCASSQGARTKETQYFGPGTRLLVL.

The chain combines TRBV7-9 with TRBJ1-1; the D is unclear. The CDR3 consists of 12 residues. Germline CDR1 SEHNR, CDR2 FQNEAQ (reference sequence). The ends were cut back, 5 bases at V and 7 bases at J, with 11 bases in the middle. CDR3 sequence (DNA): TGTGCCAGCAGCCAGACATCCTATGAAGCTTTCTTT. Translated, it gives CASSQTSYEAFF. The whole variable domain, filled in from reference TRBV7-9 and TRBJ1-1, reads DTGVSQNPRHKITKRGQNVTFRCDPISEHNRLYWYRQTLGQGPEFLTYFQNEAQLEKSRLLSDRFSAERPKGSFSTLEIQRTEQGDSAMYLCASSQTSYEAFFGQGTRLTVV.

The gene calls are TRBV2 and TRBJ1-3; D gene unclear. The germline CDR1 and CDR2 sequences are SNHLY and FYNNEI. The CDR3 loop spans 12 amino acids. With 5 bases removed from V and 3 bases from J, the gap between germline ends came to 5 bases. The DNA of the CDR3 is TGTGCCAGCAGTCCCTATGGAAACACCATATATTTT. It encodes CASSPYGNTIYF.

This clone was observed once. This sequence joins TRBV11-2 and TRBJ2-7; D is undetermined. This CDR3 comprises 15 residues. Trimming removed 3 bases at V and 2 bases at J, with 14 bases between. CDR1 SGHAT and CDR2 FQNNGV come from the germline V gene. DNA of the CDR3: TGTGCCAGCAGCTTGAGTACCGGTAAAACCTACGAGCAGTACTTC. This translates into CASSLSTGKTYEQYF.

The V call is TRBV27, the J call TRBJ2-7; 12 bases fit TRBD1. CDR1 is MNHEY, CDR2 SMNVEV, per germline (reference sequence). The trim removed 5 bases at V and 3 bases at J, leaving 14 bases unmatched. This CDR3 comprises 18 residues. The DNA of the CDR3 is TGTGCCAGCAGTCCTAGACGGGGACAGGGGGCTTCGGTCTACGAGCAGTACTTC. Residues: CASSPRRGQGASVYEQYF.

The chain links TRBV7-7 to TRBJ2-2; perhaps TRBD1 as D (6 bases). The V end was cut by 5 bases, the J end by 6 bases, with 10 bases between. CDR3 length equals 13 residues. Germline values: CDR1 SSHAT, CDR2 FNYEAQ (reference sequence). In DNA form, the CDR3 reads TGTGCCAGCAGCGCCAGGGGTTCCGGGGAGCTGTTTTTT. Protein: CASSARGSGELFF.

As DNA, the CDR3 is TGTGCCAGCTCATCGGGACTCCCGAGGGATTCACCCCTCCACTTT. The encoded protein is CASSSGLPRDSPLHF. This rearrangement joins TRBV18 to TRBJ1-6, with D perhaps TRBD1 (5 bases). Germline CDR1 reads KGHSH; CDR2 reads LQKENI. V was cut by 5 bases and J by 8 bases, with 16 bases left in between. The CDR3 sequence is 15 residues long.

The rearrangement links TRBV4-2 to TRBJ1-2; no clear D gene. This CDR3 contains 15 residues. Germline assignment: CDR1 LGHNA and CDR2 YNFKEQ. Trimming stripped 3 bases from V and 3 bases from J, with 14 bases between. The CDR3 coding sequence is TGTGCCAGCAGCCAGGCTAGGTTAAATGACTATGGCTACACCTTC. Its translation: CASSQARLNDYGYTF.

The DNA for the CDR3 is TGCGCCAGCAGTGGCGGGACAGGGTTGTACGAGCAGTACTTC. It codes for CASSGGTGLYEQYF. This chain connects TRBV5-1 to TRBJ2-7; 9 positions agree with TRBD1. The CDR3 runs to 14 residues. Germline CDR1 SGHRS, CDR2 YFSETQ. V lost 5 bases to trimming and J lost 4 bases; unmatched junction nucleotides: 7.